Included here is one T cell receptor beta chain sequence, with context. Its antigen is not known. Profiling relied on immunoSEQ multiplex PCR, and the TCRdb table lists in-frame clones only, not all of them. The sample lists 6,000 to 8,000 clones; roughly 70% were seen once. J was trimmed by 4 bases and V by 3 bases; bases with no gene match: 5. This CDR3 is 15 amino acids long. The germline V gene has CDR1 SGHNT and CDR2 YENEEA. This sample was included in a study of CD8 T cell repertoires and HIV-1 epitope variants. Study-wide background: Twenty-five autologous and known Gag and Nef epitope variant peptides each stimulated T cells separately. Cultures ran around nine days, with IL-2, IL-7 and IL-15 added on days 3 and 7. 1M T cells were kept uncultured as a baseline.

This receptor was taken from a male donor with HIV. The specimen was cultured CD8+ T cells derived from PBMCs. This chain joins TRBV11-3 and TRBJ2-1, with TRBD2 identical over 8 bases. Here the CDR3 DNA reads TGTGCCAGCAGCTTCAGAAGCGGGAGTTACAATGAGCAGTTCTTC. Translation: CASSFRSGSYNEQFF.